These 16 T cell receptor beta chains came from one sample sequenced in a study of CD4 T cells in relation to SARS-CoV-2 and coronaviruses (dated by TCRdb to the early 2020s). No antigens are known for them. The method behind the library was the immunoSEQ multiplex PCR assay. The source is immuneACCESS, and TCRdb retained only in-frame sequences with V and J called. Part of the clones is not carried over; for the studies checked, unresolved V genes explain less than half of this, and the remainder is unexplained. Present in this sample are about 34,000 clones, more than 60% of which were seen just once. The ten largest clonotypes hold roughly 3.2% of the sample. The sequencing sample was made of memory CD4+ T cells from PBMCs, cultured in vitro. The sample's cell subset or site, from its label and the paper: memory (non-naive) CD4+ T cells. The receptors here all came from an adult with COVID-19.

The V call is TRBV4-1, the J call TRBJ2-7; either TRBD1 or TRBD2 may supply D (9 bases each). V was shortened by 6 bases and J by 2 bases, with 20 bases between the two germline ends. The germline V gene encodes CDR1 MGHRA and CDR2 YSYEKL. The CDR3 sequence is 16 residues long. The CDR3 bases are TGCGCCAGCAGGCCTAGCGGGACAGGGAAGACCTACGAGCAGTACTTC. This encodes CASRPSGTGKTYEQYF.

The chain carries TRBV18 and TRBJ2-5; D is undetermined. Germline lookup yields CDR1 KGHSH and CDR2 LQKENI. The CDR3 contains 14 residues. The V end lost 3 bases, the J end lost 0 bases, and 8 bases lay between the germline ends. The CDR3 protein is CASSPISNQETQYF. In nucleotides, the CDR3 is TGTGCCAGCTCACCTATCTCTAACCAAGAGACCCAGTACTTC.

This sequence joins TRBV4-1 and TRBJ1-6; 8 bases line up with TRBD1. The V gene's germline CDR1 is MGHRA and CDR2 YSYEKL. The V gene end was trimmed by 2 bases and the J gene end by 3 bases; junction bases not matched to a gene: 6. This CDR3 has 17 residues. CDR3 region: CASSQNPGTGYNSPLHF. CDR3 DNA: TGCGCCAGCAGCCAAAACCCCGGGACAGGCTATAATTCACCCCTCCACTTT.

This clone was seen only a few times. The chain joins TRBV7-3 to TRBJ2-7; D might be TRBD1 (6 bases). Germline V lookup: CDR1 SGHTA, CDR2 FQGTGA. This CDR3 is built from 15 residues. Trimming took off 5 bases at V and 3 bases at J, with 17 bases between the two ends. CDR3 DNA: TGTGCCAGCAGCACCGTCCCGGGACAAGTCTACGAGCAGTACTTC. Protein product: CASSTVPGQVYEQYF.

The rearrangement uses TRBV5-1 and TRBJ2-2; D unclear. The germline CDR1 and CDR2 sequences are SGHRS and YFSETQ. Trimming removed 0 bases at V and 1 base at J, with 4 bases between. This CDR3 spans 14 amino acids. The CDR3 DNA sequence: TGCGCCAGCAGCTTGGTCTGGAACACCGGGGAGCTGTTTTTT. Its protein is CASSLVWNTGELFF.

Relative to its sample, this clone is medium-sized. The chain uses TRBV7-8 and TRBJ1-6; 7 nucleotides line up with TRBD1. Germline CDR1 reads SGHVS; CDR2 reads FQNEAQ. The CDR3 runs 19 residues. V was pared by 2 bases and J by 4 bases, with 14 bases of the junction left unmatched. The CDR3: CASSLIIRDRKPYNSPLHF. The CDR3 region has the DNA TGTGCCAGCAGCTTAATTATTAGGGACAGAAAGCCGTATAATTCACCCCTCCACTTT.

This clone has just a few counts. V usage is TRBV24-1 and J usage is TRBJ1-4; 7 nucleotides align to TRBD1. With 3 bases clipped from V and 3 bases from J, the junction kept 6 bases outside the gene matches. The CDR3 consists of 16 residues. Germline V gene lookup returns CDR1 KGHDR and CDR2 SFDVKD. Here the CDR3 DNA reads TGTGCCACCAGTGATCCGAGGACAGGCTCTAATGAAAAACTGTTTTTT. Translation: CATSDPRTGSNEKLFF.

The rearrangement links TRBV5-1 to TRBJ2-7; 8 bases are shared with TRBD1. Germline trimming cut 0 bases from V and 6 bases from J; bases unmatched to any gene: 2. The germline CDR1 and CDR2 sequences are SGHRS and YFSETQ. This CDR3 has 13 amino acids. The CDR3 loop is CASSLATGAEQYF. CDR3 nucleotide sequence: TGCGCCAGCAGCTTGGCGACAGGGGCCGAGCAGTACTTC.

DNA of the CDR3: TGTGCCAGCAGCCGGGTGGGGAACACTGAAGCTTTCTTT. This codes for CASSRVGNTEAFF. V is TRBV5-4 and J is TRBJ1-1; D gene unclear. The CDR3 is made up of 13 amino acids. Looked up from germline, CDR1 is SGHNT and CDR2 is YYREEE (reference sequence). Trimming took 4 bases from V and 1 from J, leaving 8 bases between them.

In its sample, this clone was seen a few times. The rearrangement links TRBV5-1 to TRBJ1-1, with D possibly matching TRBD1 (5 bases). CDR3 length equals 12 residues. Trimming pared 2 bases from V and 5 bases from J, leaving 7 bases between. Germline assignment: CDR1 SGHRS and CDR2 YFSETQ. The CDR3 DNA sequence: TGCGCCAGCAGCTTCGGGGGAACTGAAGCTTTCTTT. Its protein product is CASSFGGTEAFF. Looking up the rest from reference TRBV5-1 and TRBJ1-1 gives the full variable domain: KAGVTQTPRYLIKTRGQQVTLSCSPISGHRSVSWYQQTPGQGLQFLFEYFSETQRNKGNFPGRFSGRQFSNSRSEMNVSTLELGDSALYLCASSFGGTEAFFGQGTRLTVV.

This clone was counted a few times. The rearrangement joins TRBV19 to TRBJ1-1; no reliable D call. CDR1 and CDR2 from the germline V gene are LNHDA and SQIVND (reference sequence). The germline V and J ends were trimmed by 3 bases and 7 bases, with 12 bases remaining between them. The CDR3 runs 13 residues. In DNA, the CDR3 is TGTGCCAGTAGTATTAATACGGTCATTGAAGCTTTCTTT. This translates into CASSINTVIEAFF.

The rearrangement uses TRBV12-3 or TRBV12-4 and TRBJ1-5, with D uncertain. V was pared by 3 bases and J by 10 bases, with 13 bases between. There are 13 residues in the CDR3. This CDR3 reads CASSFFKREPQHF. In DNA form, the CDR3 reads TGTGCCAGCAGTTTTTTTAAGCGGGAACCCCAGCATTTT.

V and J are TRBV14 and TRBJ2-2; D remains unclear. V was clipped by 0 bases and J by 9 bases, with 8 bases between them. This CDR3 spans 13 amino acids. The germline CDR1 and CDR2 sequences are SGHDN and FVKESK. CDR3 sequence: CASSQDSLRELFF. The CDR3 DNA reads TGTGCCAGCAGCCAAGATTCTCTGCGGGAGCTGTTTTTT.

This clone was seen a handful of times. This CDR3 reads CASSLRPGQPQHF. CDR3 nucleotides: TGTGCCAGCAGTTTACGGCCCGGGCAGCCCCAGCATTTT. The V call is TRBV28, the J call TRBJ1-5, with D unresolved. V lost 2 bases, J lost 7 bases, and 9 bases lay in between. The CDR3 has 13 residues. Germline V gene data show CDR1 as MDHEN and CDR2 as SYDVKM.

The chain has TRBV6-2 or TRBV6-3 and TRBJ1-1; 8 bases align to TRBD1. Per the germline V gene, CDR1 is MNHEY and CDR2 is SVGEGT. V shed 3 bases and J 5 bases; nucleotides not matched to a gene: 14. The CDR3 loop spans 17 amino acids. CDR3 DNA sequence: TGTGCCAGCAGTTATTCCAGGGGGCTACATGGGGAGACTGAAGCTTTCTTT. Its protein is CASSYSRGLHGETEAFF.

The rearrangement uses TRBV7-9 and TRBJ2-7; no clear D gene. Germline CDR1 is SEHNR and CDR2 is FQNEAQ (reference sequence). This CDR3 has 14 amino acids. V lost 0 bases, J lost 0 bases, and 6 bases lay in between. The CDR3 nucleotides are TGTGCCAGCAGCTTAGCCCCGAGCTCCTACGAGCAGTACTTC. It encodes CASSLAPSSYEQYF.